The 28 T cell receptor beta chains below were found in one sample sequenced in a study of STAT5B mutations in CD4+ large granular lymphocyte leukemia. Sequenced by immunoSEQ multiplex PCR; TCRdb stores in-frame clones only, minus some. Among 20,000 to 25,000 clones listed, about 79% were seen once. Material for sequencing was CD4+ T cells from blood buffy coats. The receptor set was obtained from a human donor in good health.

About this clone: Lacking the conserved final phenylalanine or tryptophan, this CDR3 likely reflects a read error. The DNA is omitted, as the CDR3 cannot be located on it reliably, and the CDR3 follows TCRdb's listing. The chain is built from TRBV6-5 and TRBJ2-3; the table's D call, TRBD2, was not checked against the DNA. Including both end residues, the CDR3 is 11 amino acids long. Germline CDR1 reads MNHEY; CDR2 reads SVGAGI. CDR3 protein: CASSLAGENIL.

The chain has TRBV5-1 and TRBJ1-2; 8 bases are shared with TRBD1. This CDR3 is built from 17 residues. Germline trimming cut 0 bases from V and 0 bases from J; bases unmatched to any gene: 7. Germline lookup yields CDR1 SGHRS and CDR2 YFSETQ. For the CDR3, the DNA is TGCGCCAGCAGCTTGGGGGACAGGAGCGGTTCTAACTATGGCTACACCTTC. Protein: CASSLGDRSGSNYGYTF. The full variable domain, with the rest looked up from reference TRBV5-1 and TRBJ1-2, is KAGVTQTPRYLIKTRGQQVTLSCSPISGHRSVSWYQQTPGQGLQFLFEYFSETQRNKGNFPGRFSGRQFSNSRSEMNVSTLELGDSALYLCASSLGDRSGSNYGYTFGSGTRLTVV.

The chain employs TRBV2 and TRBJ2-5, with a weak D call TRBD2 (7 bases). The J call could be wrong; TRBJ2-7 is a better fit for the DNA end. CDR3 length: 14 residues. The V gene's germline CDR1 is SNHLY and CDR2 FYNNEI. The CDR3 spells CASSVASGGGEQYF. The CDR3 nucleotides read TGTGCCAGCAGTGTGGCTAGCGGAGGGGGCGAGCAGTACTTC.

CDR3 DNA: TGTGCCAGCAGTTTGAGTGGTCCCAGGGGAGGCTACGAGCAGTACTTC. Protein: CASSLSGPRGGYEQYF. The V and J genes are TRBV28 and TRBJ2-7, with D perhaps given as TRBD1 or TRBD2 (6 bases each). The CDR3 is 16 amino acids. Trimming took off 3 bases at V and 3 bases at J, with 18 bases between the two ends. CDR1 is MDHEN, CDR2 SYDVKM, per germline.

This clone was recorded a few times. The V and J genes are TRBV7-9 and TRBJ2-2; 15 nucleotides align to TRBD2. The CDR3 runs to 18 residues. Germline CDR1 reads SEHNR; CDR2 reads FQNEAQ (reference sequence). V lost 4 bases to trimming and J lost 5 bases; unmatched junction nucleotides: 8. The CDR3 coding sequence is TGTGCCAGCAGCTCAAGGACTAGCGGGAGGGCCCGGACCGGGGAGCTGTTTTTT. Amino acid sequence: CASSSRTSGRARTGELFF.

DNA for the CDR3: TGTGCCAGCAGCTTAGCGCAAGGGTTGCGGACTGAAGCTTTCTTT. It is translated as CASSLAQGLRTEAFF. The V call is TRBV7-2, the J call TRBJ1-1, with unresolved D. The CDR3 covers 15 residues. Germline lookup yields CDR1 SGHTA and CDR2 FQGNSA. The V and J ends lost 0 bases and 5 bases respectively, with 13 bases between them.

This clone was seen a handful of times. This rearrangement joins TRBV5-1 to TRBJ2-7; the D gene is possibly TRBD2 (6 bases). CDR1 and CDR2 (germline): SGHRS, YFSETQ. The CDR3 totals 14 residues. Trimming cost V 4 bases and J 5 bases, with 16 bases left between them. The CDR3 DNA sequence: TGCGCCAGCAGCGGAACTAGCAGAAAGGACGAGCAGTACTTC. As protein: CASSGTSRKDEQYF.

The rearrangement links TRBV19 to TRBJ2-2, with D perhaps being TRBD1 or TRBD2 (5 bases each). Germline V lookup: CDR1 LNHDA, CDR2 SQIVND (reference sequence). The CDR3 is 15 residues long. V gave up 6 bases and J gave up 4 bases, with 15 bases separating them. As DNA, the CDR3 is TGTGCCAGTAGCCGCTCCCCAGGGAGCACCGGGGAGCTGTTTTTT. Translated, it gives CASSRSPGSTGELFF.

This rearrangement joins TRBV6-6 to TRBJ1-4; maybe TRBD1 (6 bases). V dropped 8 bases and J dropped 8 bases, with 18 bases sitting between them. The CDR3 runs 14 residues. Germline V gives CDR1 MNHNY, CDR2 SVGAGI (reference sequence). The CDR3 loop is CASSSEGGSEKLFF. CDR3 nucleotides: TGTGCCAGCTCCTCCGAGGGGGGTAGCGAAAAACTGTTTTTT.

The chain carries TRBV18 and TRBJ2-1; D not certain. V was cut by 3 bases and J by 10 bases, with 7 bases left in between. CDR3 length: 11 amino acids. Germline V gene sequence: CDR1 KGHSH, CDR2 LQKENI. The CDR3 reads CASSPEREQFF. For the CDR3, the DNA is TGTGCCAGCTCACCCGAGAGGGAGCAGTTCTTC.

The chain uses TRBV19 and TRBJ1-2; the D is unclear. CDR3 length: 12 residues. V lost 3 bases to trimming and J lost 4 bases, with 6 bases between them. Looked up from germline, CDR1 is LNHDA and CDR2 is SQIVND (reference sequence). The CDR3 DNA sequence: TGTGCCAGTAGTATCCTCCCCTATGGCTACACCTTC. As protein: CASSILPYGYTF.

The V call is TRBV2, the J call TRBJ2-1; 9 bases are shared with TRBD2. The V segment lost 3 bases and the J segment 12 bases; nucleotides outside the gene matches: 6. Germline lookup yields CDR1 SNHLY and CDR2 FYNNEI. This CDR3 spans 13 amino acids. CDR3 sequence reads: CASSDGVRGGQFF. CDR3 in DNA: TGTGCCAGCAGTGACGGGGTGCGGGGGGGGCAGTTCTTC.

The rearrangement links TRBV28 to TRBJ1-3; D gene ambiguous. CDR1 and CDR2 (germline): MDHEN, SYDVKM. Between the trimmed V and J ends, which lost 3 bases and 0 bases, there was a span of 21 bases. This CDR3 spans 19 amino acids. CDR3 amino acids: CASSLDATSPLPSGNTIYF. CDR3 DNA: TGTGCCAGCAGTTTGGACGCGACCTCCCCTCTGCCCTCTGGAAACACCATATATTTT.

V and J are TRBV5-1 and TRBJ2-5; possibly TRBD1 or TRBD2 for D (5 bases each). V shed 6 bases and J shed 3 bases, with 12 bases lying between them. This CDR3 is built from 13 residues. CDR1 is SGHRS, CDR2 YFSETQ, per germline. This CDR3 is CASTRDGKETQYF. As DNA, the CDR3 is TGCGCCAGCACCCGGGACGGAAAAGAGACCCAGTACTTC.

The chain carries TRBV10-3 and TRBJ2-7; D gene uncertain. The CDR3 has 12 residues. Germline values: CDR1 ENHRY, CDR2 SYGVKD. V was pared by 0 bases and J by 6 bases, with 6 bases between. CDR3 region: CAISESRLEQYF. The CDR3 DNA reads TGTGCCATCAGTGAGTCCCGTCTCGAGCAGTACTTC.

This clone was seen just once. DNA of the CDR3: TGTGCCAGCAGTGAGAACAGTCGATTAGGCTATGGCTACACCTTC. It yields the protein CASSENSRLGYGYTF. The chain carries TRBV6-4 and TRBJ1-2; unclear D gene. CDR3 length: 15 amino acids. Germline V gives CDR1 MRHNA, CDR2 SNTAGT. V dropped 3 bases and J dropped 4 bases, with 15 bases sitting between them.

The rearrangement joins TRBV10-1 to TRBJ2-1; 12 bases match TRBD2. Germline V gene lookup returns CDR1 WNHNN and CDR2 SYGVQD (reference sequence). CDR3 length equals 18 residues. The J segment lost 0 bases and the V segment lost 6 bases, leaving 9 bases of the junction unmatched. The CDR3 here is CASSPTSGSRFSYNEQFF. The CDR3, as DNA: TGCGCCAGCAGCCCGACTAGCGGGAGTCGGTTCTCCTACAATGAGCAGTTCTTC.

V usage is TRBV27 and J usage is TRBJ2-7; D possibly corresponds to TRBD1 (6 bases). The V gene lost 2 bases and the J gene lost 13 bases, with 18 bases spanning the gap. Germline V gene sequence: CDR1 MNHEY, CDR2 SMNVEV (reference sequence). The CDR3 length is 13 residues. CDR3 bases: TGTGCCAGCAGTTTACGGGCTGGGGGCAGGGATTACTTC. It yields the protein CASSLRAGGRDYF.

The V call is TRBV30, the J call TRBJ2-1; no clear D gene. With 4 bases removed from V and 1 base from J, the gap between germline ends came to 11 bases. The CDR3 has 14 amino acids. Germline V gives CDR1 GTSNPN, CDR2 SVGIG (reference sequence). CDR3: CAWKRGLSYNEQFF. CDR3 DNA sequence: TGTGCCTGGAAACGAGGTTTATCCTACAATGAGCAGTTCTTC.

The V call is TRBV10-3, the J call TRBJ2-3; D is ambiguous. The CDR3 covers 15 residues. CDR1 and CDR2 (germline): ENHRY, SYGVKD. V was clipped by 5 bases and J by 3 bases, with 15 bases between them. In DNA form, the CDR3 reads TGTGCCATCAGTAGGTCCACAACAAATACAGATACGCAGTATTTT. Translation gives CAISRSTTNTDTQYF.

The chain joins TRBV7-2 to TRBJ2-1; weak D call: TRBD2 (7 bases). CDR1 SGHTA and CDR2 FQGNSA come from the germline V gene. Between the trimmed V and J ends, which lost 3 bases and 7 bases, there was a span of 16 bases. CDR3 size: 15 residues. For the CDR3, the DNA is TGTGCCAGCAGCTTTTACAGGGAGGGGGTAAATGAGCAGTTCTTC. Translation: CASSFYREGVNEQFF.

Comments on this clone: The junction departs from germline at one end; a sequencing error may be responsible. The chain recombines TRBV6-5 with TRBJ1-2; no definite D call. Germline CDR1 is MNHEY and CDR2 is SVGAGI. This CDR3 comprises 14 residues. The CDR3 bases are TGTGCCAGCAGTGACTCGGGGAGGTGGTATGGCTACACCTTC. It codes for CASSDSGRWYGYTF.

This clone was counted a few times. The CDR3 loop reads CASKTSGVGEQFF. The CDR3 nucleotides are TGTGCCAGCAAGACTAGCGGGGTGGGTGAGCAGTTCTTC. The chain has TRBV2 and TRBJ2-1, with 11 positions matching TRBD2. With 7 bases clipped from V and 9 bases from J, the junction kept 5 bases outside the gene matches. The CDR3 runs 13 residues. The germline V gene encodes CDR1 SNHLY and CDR2 FYNNEI.

The rearrangement joins TRBV7-6 to TRBJ2-7, with D possibly being TRBD2 (7 bases). The CDR3 consists of 14 residues. Trimming stripped 4 bases from V and 9 bases from J, with 19 bases between. Germline V gene lookup returns CDR1 SGHVS and CDR2 FNYEAQ. The CDR3 loop is CASSWGGQATVQYF. The CDR3 region has the DNA TGTGCCAGCAGCTGGGGGGGGCAGGCGACAGTGCAGTACTTC.

This chain connects TRBV5-6 to TRBJ1-2, with D maybe TRBD1 (6 bases). The CDR3 length is 13 residues. Per the germline V gene, CDR1 is SGHDT and CDR2 is YYEEEE. Trimming left V 4 bases short and J 5 bases short, with 12 bases between. CDR3 region: CASSKDRTYGYTF. In nucleotides, the CDR3 is TGTGCCAGCAGCAAGGACAGAACTTATGGCTACACCTTC.

The V and J genes are TRBV7-8 and TRBJ1-5; TRBD1 matches 10 bases. Germline CDR1 reads SGHVS; CDR2 reads FQNEAQ. With 8 bases clipped from V and 7 bases from J, the junction kept 5 bases outside the gene matches. This CDR3 has 13 amino acids. The CDR3 loop reads CASGTGVRQPQHF. CDR3 bases: TGTGCCAGCGGGACAGGGGTTCGCCAGCCCCAGCATTTT. Using reference TRBV7-8 and TRBJ1-5 for the parts outside the CDR3, the full variable domain is GAGVSQSPRYKVAKRGQDVALRCDPISGHVSLFWYQQALGQGPEFLTYFQNEAQLDKSGLPSDRFFAERPEGSVSTLKIQRTQQEDSAVYLCASGTGVRQPQHFGDGTRLSIL.

This chain joins TRBV7-9 and TRBJ1-1; 7 nucleotides line up with TRBD1. V was clipped by 0 bases and J by 6 bases; unmatched bases: 7. The V gene's germline CDR1 is SEHNR and CDR2 FQNEAQ (reference sequence). This CDR3 region has 15 residues. The CDR3 sequence is CASSLALTGVSEAFF. The CDR3 nucleotides are TGTGCCAGCAGCTTAGCCCTAACAGGGGTCTCTGAAGCTTTCTTT.

The chain joins TRBV5-6 to TRBJ2-3, with 7 bases fitting TRBD2. Losses at the gene ends were 4 bases for V and 3 bases for J; bases not matched to a gene: 8. Germline CDR1 and CDR2: SGHDT and YYEEEE. This CDR3 is built from 15 residues. CDR3 loop: CASSTLAGVTDTQYF. The CDR3 coding sequence is TGTGCCAGCAGCACCTTGGCGGGAGTTACAGATACGCAGTATTTT.